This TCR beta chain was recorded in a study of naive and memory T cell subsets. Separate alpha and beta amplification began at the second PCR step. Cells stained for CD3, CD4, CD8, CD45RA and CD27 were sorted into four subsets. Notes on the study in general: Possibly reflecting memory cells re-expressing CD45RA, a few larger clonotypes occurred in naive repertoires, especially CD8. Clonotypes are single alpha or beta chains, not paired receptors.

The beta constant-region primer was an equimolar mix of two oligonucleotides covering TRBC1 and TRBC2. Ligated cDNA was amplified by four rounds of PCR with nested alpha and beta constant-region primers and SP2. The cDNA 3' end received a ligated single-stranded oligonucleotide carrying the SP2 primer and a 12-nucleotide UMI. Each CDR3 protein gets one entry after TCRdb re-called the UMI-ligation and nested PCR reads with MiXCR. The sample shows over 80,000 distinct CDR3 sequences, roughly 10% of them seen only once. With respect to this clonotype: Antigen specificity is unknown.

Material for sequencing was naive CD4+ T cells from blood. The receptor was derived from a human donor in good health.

The CDR3 loop reads CASSSGAGPLGGEQFF. In nucleotides, the CDR3 is TGTGCCAGCAGTTCCGGGGCGGGCCCTCTTGGGGGTGAGCAGTTCTTC. This chain connects TRBV28 to TRBJ2-1, with D perhaps given as TRBD1 or TRBD2 (5 bases each). Germline V CDR1 and CDR2: MDHEN, SYDVKM. The V gene lost 4 bases and the J gene lost 9 bases, with 22 bases spanning the gap. The CDR3 spans 16 residues.